This section outlines one T cell receptor beta chain sequence together with its context. The entry originates in a study of OX40 agonist ivuxolimab in advanced cancers. TCRdb's copy holds only in-frame clones and misses some; the assay was immunoSEQ multiplex PCR. Here the sample spans 100,000 or so clones, around 96% being singletons. CDR1 is SNHLY and CDR2 is FYNNEI in the germline V gene. V lost 3 bases and J lost 4; bases outside the gene matches: 7. CDR3 length: 15 residues. This chain joins TRBV2 and TRBJ2-7, with 9 nucleotides matching TRBD2. This receptor was obtained from an adult with an advanced solid tumor such as melanoma, head and neck, liver or kidney cancer. The source was CD4+ or CD8+ T cells sorted from blood, collected in a trial of the OX40 agonist ivuxolimab. As DNA, the CDR3 is TGTGCCAGCAGTGAGACGGCAGCGGGAGGATACGAGCAGTACTTC. Residues: CASSETAAGGYEQYF.